This T cell receptor beta chain was obtained from a study of blood T cell repertoires in COVID-19. About the study: T cells, B-cell-depleted T cells, or PBMCs supplied cDNA or gDNA.

The germline gives CDR1 SGHRS, CDR2 YFSETQ. The V segment lost 3 bases and the J segment 7 bases; nucleotides outside the gene matches: 4. CDR3 length equals 12 residues. Original methodology: Amplification with reference gene primers provided the estimates of nucleated cell counts. Some clones are missing from TCRdb's copy, which holds only in-frame ones; the method was immunoSEQ multiplex PCR. V, J and clone size derive from that table, while D and trimming were established from the DNA sequence. The sample includes some 150,000 clones, about four fifths seen only once; the top ten take under 2.5%.

The TCR was taken from a man in his 70s with acute or convalescent COVID-19. The J gene is TRBJ2-7, the V gene TRBV5-1; the match to TRBD1 covers 7 bases. Source material: peripheral blood. This CDR3 is CASSWTGREQYF. Here the CDR3 DNA reads TGCGCCAGCAGCTGGACAGGCAGGGAGCAGTACTTC.